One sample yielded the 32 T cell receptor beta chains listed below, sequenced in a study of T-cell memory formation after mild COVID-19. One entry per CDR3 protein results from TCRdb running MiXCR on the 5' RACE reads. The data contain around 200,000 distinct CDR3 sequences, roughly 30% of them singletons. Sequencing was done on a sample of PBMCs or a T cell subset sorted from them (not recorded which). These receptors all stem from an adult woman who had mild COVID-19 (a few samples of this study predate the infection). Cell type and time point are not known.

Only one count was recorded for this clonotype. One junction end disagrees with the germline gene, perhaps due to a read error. CDR3 protein: CASSIKVPGPNLAF. CDR3 sequence (DNA): TGTGCCAGCAGTATTAAGGTTCCGGGACCGAACTTGGCTTTC. The chain links TRBV12-3 or TRBV12-4 to TRBJ2-6, with D possibly being TRBD1 or TRBD2 (5 bases each). The CDR3 covers 14 residues.

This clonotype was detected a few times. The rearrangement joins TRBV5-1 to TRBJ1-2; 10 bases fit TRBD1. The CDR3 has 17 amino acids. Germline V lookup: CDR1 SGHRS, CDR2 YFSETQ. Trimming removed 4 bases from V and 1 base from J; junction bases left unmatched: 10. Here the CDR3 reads CASSTSTGGSFNYGYTF. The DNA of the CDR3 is TGCGCCAGCAGCACTTCGACAGGGGGCTCTTTTAACTATGGCTACACCTTC.

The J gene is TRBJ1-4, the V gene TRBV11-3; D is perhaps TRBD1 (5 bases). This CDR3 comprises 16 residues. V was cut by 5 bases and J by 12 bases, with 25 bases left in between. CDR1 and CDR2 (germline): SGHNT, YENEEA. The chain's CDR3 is CASSPRLTDPLGELFF. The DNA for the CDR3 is TGTGCCAGCAGCCCGAGACTGACGGATCCCTTGGGGGAACTGTTTTTT.

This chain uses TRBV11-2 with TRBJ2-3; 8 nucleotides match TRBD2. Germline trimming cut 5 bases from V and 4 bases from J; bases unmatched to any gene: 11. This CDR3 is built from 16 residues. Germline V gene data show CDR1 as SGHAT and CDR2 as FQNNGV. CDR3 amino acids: CASSPERAGDADTQYF. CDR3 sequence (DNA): TGTGCCAGCAGCCCCGAGAGAGCGGGAGACGCAGATACGCAGTATTTT.

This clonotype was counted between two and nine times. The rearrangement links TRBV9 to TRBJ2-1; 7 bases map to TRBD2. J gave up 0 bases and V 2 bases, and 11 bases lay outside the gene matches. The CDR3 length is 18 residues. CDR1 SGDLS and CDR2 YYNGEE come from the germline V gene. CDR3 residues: CASSVSGRRTSSYNEQFF. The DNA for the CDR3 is TGTGCCAGCAGCGTGTCGGGGCGTCGGACTAGCTCCTACAATGAGCAGTTCTTC.

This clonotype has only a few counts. CDR3 in DNA: TGTGCCAGCAGCCGAGGACAGGGAGGTGAAAAACTGTTTTTT. This encodes CASSRGQGGEKLFF. V usage is TRBV4-2 and J usage is TRBJ1-4; 8 positions match TRBD1. Per germline, CDR1 LGHNA and CDR2 YNFKEQ. Trimming at V came to 4 bases and at J to 7 bases, leaving 5 bases not matched to a gene. This CDR3 has 14 residues.

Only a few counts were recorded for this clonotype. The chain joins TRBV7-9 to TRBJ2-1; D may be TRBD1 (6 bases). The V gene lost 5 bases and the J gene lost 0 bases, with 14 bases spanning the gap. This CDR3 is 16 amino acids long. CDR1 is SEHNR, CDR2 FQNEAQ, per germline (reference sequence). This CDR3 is CASSLPTGLSYNEQFF. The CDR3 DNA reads TGTGCCAGCAGCCTTCCAACAGGGCTCTCCTACAATGAGCAGTTCTTC.

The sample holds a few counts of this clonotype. CDR3 in amino acids: CASSPPVEGASQETQYF. In DNA, the CDR3 is TGTGCCAGCTCACCACCAGTCGAAGGCGCGAGCCAAGAGACCCAGTACTTC. The rearrangement joins TRBV18 to TRBJ2-5; no clear D. This CDR3 spans 17 amino acids. Between the trimmed V and J ends, which lost 0 bases and 1 base, there was a span of 15 bases. Germline CDR1 KGHSH, CDR2 LQKENI.

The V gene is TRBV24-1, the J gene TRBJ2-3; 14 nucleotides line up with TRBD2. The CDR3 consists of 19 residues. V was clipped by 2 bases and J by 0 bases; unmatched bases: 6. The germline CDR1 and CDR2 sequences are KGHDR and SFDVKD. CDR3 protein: CATSDSGLAGGTSTDTQYF. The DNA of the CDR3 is TGTGCCACCAGTGATTCCGGACTAGCGGGAGGTACTAGCACAGATACGCAGTATTTT.

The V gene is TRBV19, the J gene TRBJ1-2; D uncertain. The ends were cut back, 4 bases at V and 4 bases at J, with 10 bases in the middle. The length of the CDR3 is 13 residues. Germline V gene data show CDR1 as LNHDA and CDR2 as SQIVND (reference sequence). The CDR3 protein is CASSTRNSYGYTF. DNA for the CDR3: TGTGCCAGTAGTACCCGGAACAGCTATGGCTACACCTTC.

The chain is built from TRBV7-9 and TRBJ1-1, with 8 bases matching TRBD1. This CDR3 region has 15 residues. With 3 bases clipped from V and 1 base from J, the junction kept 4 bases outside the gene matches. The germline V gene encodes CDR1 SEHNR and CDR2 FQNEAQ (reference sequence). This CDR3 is CASSLTGVANTEAFF. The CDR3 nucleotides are TGTGCCAGCAGCTTGACAGGGGTGGCGAACACTGAAGCTTTCTTT.

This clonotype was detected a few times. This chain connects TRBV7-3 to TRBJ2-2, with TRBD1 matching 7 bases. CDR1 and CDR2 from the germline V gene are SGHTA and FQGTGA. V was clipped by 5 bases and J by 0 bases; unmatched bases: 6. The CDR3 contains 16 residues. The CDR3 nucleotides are TGTGCCAGCAGCGCTCGGGACAGTTCGAACACCGGGGAGCTGTTTTTT. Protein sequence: CASSARDSSNTGELFF.

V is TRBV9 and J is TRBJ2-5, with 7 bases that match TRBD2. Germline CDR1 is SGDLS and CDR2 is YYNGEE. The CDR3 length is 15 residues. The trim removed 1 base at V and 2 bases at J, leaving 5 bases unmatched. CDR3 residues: CASSVLAGEQETQYF. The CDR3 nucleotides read TGTGCCAGCAGCGTATTGGCGGGAGAACAAGAGACCCAGTACTTC.

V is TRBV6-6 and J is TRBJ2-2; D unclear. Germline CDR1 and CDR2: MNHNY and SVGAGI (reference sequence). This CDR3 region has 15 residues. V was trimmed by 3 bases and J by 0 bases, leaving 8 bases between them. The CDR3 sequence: CASSYKRSNTGELFF. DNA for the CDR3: TGTGCCAGCAGTTATAAGAGATCGAACACCGGGGAGCTGTTTTTT.

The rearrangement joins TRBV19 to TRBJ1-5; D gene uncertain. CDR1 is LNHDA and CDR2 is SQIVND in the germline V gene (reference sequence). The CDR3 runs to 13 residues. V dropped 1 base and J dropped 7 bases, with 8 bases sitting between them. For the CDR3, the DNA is TGTGCCAGTAGTATAGCATTGGAACAGCCCCAGCATTTT. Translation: CASSIALEQPQHF.

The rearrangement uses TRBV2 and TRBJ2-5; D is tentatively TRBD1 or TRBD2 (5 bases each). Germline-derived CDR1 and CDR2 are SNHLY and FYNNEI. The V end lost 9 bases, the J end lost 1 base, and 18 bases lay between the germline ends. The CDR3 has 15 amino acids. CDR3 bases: TGTGCCAGTCTACGAAAGGGGAGTGTCCAAGAGACCCAGTACTTC. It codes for CASLRKGSVQETQYF.

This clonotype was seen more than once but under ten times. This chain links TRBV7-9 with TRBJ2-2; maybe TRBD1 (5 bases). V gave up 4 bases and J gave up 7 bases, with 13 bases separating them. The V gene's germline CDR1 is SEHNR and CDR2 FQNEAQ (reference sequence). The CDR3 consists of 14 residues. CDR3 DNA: TGTGCCAGCAGCTCCAAGGGGTTCGACGGGGAGCTGTTTTTT. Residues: CASSSKGFDGELFF.

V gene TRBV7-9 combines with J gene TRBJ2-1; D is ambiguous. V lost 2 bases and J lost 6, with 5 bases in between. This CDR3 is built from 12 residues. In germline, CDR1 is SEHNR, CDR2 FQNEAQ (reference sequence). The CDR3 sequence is CASSLQSNEQFF. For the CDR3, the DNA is TGTGCCAGCAGCTTACAAAGCAATGAGCAGTTCTTC.

The CDR3 loop is CASSYSIEGSYGYTF. The CDR3 region has the DNA TGTGCCAGCAGTTACTCGATTGAGGGATCCTATGGCTACACCTTC. This sequence joins TRBV6-5 and TRBJ1-2; D call uncertain. This CDR3 is built from 15 residues. Looked up from germline, CDR1 is MNHEY and CDR2 is SVGAGI. The ends were cut back, 0 bases at V and 4 bases at J, with 12 bases in the middle.

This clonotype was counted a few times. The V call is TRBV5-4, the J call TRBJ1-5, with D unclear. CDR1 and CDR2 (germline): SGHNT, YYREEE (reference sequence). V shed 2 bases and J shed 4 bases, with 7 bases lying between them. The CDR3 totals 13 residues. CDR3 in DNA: TGTGCCAGCAGCTTAACACCTAATCAGCCCCAGCATTTT. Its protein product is CASSLTPNQPQHF.

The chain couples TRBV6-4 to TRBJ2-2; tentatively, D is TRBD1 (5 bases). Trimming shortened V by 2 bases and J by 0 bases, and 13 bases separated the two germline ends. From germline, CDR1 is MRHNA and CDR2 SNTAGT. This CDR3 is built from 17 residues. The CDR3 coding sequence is TGTGCCAGCAGTGACCCCCCCAGGGCCGCGAACACCGGGGAGCTGTTTTTT. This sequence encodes CASSDPPRAANTGELFF.

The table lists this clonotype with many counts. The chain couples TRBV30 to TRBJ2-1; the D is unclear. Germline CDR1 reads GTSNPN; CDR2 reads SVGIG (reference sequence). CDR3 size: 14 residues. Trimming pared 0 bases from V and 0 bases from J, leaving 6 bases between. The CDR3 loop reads CAWSVLLSYNEQFF. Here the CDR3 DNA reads TGTGCCTGGAGTGTATTGCTCTCCTACAATGAGCAGTTCTTC.

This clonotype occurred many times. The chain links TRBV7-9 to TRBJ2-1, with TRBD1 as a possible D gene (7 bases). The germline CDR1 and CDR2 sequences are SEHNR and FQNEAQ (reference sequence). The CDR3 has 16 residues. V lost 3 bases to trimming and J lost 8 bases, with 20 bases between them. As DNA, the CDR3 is TGTGCCAGCAGCTTTGGGAGGACAGGTTCGAGGGATGAGCAGTTCTTC. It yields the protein CASSFGRTGSRDEQFF.

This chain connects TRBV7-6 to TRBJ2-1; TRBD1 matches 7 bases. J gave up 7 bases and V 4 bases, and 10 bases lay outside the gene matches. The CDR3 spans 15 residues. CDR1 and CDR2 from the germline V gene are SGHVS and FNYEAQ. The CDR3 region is CASSSGQFSRNEQFF. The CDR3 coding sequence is TGTGCCAGCAGCTCGGGACAGTTCTCAAGGAATGAGCAGTTCTTC.

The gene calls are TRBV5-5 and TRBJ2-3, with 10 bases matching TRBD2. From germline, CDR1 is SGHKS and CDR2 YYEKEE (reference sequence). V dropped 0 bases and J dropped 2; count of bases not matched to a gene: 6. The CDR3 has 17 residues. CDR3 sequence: CASSLEASGSVTDTQYF. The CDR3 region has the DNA TGTGCCAGCAGCTTGGAGGCTAGCGGGAGCGTCACAGATACGCAGTATTTT.

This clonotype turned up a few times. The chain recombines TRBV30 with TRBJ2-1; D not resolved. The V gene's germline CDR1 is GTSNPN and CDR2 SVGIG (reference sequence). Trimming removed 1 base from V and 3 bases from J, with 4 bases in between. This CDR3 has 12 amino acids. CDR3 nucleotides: TGTGCCTGGAGTGATAGCTACAATGAGCAGTTCTTC. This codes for CAWSDSYNEQFF.

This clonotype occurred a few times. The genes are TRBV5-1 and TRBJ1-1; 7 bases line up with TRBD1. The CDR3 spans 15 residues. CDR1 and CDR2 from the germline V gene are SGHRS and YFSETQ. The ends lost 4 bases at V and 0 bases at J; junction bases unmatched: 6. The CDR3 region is CASSQQTGVNTEAFF. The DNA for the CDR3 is TGCGCCAGCAGCCAGCAAACAGGGGTGAACACTGAAGCTTTCTTT.

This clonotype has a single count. The CDR3 reads CASSQDRRTRDAFF. The CDR3 DNA is TGTGCCAGCAGCCAAGATCGGAGGACGAGGGACGCTTTCTTT. The chain links TRBV3-1 to TRBJ1-1; perhaps TRBD1 as D (5 bases). The V and J ends lost 0 bases and 11 bases respectively, with 16 bases between them. The germline V gene has CDR1 LGHDT and CDR2 YNNKEL (reference sequence). The CDR3 totals 14 residues.

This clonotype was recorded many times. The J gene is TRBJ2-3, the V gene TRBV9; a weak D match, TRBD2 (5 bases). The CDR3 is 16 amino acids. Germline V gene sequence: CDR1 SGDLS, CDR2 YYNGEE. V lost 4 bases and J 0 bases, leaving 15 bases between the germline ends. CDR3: CASSPWTLQSTDTQYF. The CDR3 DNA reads TGTGCCAGCAGCCCGTGGACTCTACAGAGCACAGATACGCAGTATTTT.

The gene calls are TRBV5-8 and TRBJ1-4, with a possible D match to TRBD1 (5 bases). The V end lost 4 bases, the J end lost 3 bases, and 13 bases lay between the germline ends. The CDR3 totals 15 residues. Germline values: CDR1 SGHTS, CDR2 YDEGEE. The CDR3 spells CASSAGGMANEKLFF. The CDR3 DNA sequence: TGTGCCAGCAGCGCGGGGGGGATGGCTAATGAAAAACTGTTTTTT.

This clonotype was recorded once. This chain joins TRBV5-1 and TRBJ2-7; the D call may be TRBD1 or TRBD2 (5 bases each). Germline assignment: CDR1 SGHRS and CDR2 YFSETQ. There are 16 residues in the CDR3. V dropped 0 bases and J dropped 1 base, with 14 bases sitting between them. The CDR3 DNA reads TGCGCCAGCAGCTTGGGACACCGGGACGTATCCTACGAGCAGTACTTC. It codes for CASSLGHRDVSYEQYF.

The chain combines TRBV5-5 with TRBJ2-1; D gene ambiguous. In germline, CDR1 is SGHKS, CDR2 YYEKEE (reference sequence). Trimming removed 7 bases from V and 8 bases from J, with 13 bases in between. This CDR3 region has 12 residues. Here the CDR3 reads CASGDPVDEQFF. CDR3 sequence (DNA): TGTGCCAGCGGGGATCCGGTCGATGAGCAGTTCTTC.